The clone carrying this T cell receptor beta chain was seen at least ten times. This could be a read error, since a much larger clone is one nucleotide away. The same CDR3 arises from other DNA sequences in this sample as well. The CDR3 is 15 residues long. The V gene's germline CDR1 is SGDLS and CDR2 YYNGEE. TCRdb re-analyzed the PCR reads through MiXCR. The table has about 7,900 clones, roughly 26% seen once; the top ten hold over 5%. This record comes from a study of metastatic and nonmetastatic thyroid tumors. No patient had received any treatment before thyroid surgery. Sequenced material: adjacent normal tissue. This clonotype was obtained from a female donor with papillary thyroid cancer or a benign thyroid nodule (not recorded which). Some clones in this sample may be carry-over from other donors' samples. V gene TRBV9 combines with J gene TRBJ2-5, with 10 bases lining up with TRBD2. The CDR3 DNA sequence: TGCGCCAGCAGCAACAGCGGGGGGGACCAAGAGACCCAGTACTTC. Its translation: CASSNSGGDQETQYF.